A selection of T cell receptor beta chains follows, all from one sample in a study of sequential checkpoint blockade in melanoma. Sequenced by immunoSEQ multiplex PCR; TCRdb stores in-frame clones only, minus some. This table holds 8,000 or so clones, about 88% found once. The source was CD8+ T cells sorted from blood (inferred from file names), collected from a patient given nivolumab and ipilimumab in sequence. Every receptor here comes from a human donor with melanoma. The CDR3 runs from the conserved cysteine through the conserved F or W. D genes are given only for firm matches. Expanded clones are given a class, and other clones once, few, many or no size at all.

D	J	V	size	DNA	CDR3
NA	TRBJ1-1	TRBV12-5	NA	TGTGCTAGTGGTCCCCCGGGGGAGTACACTGAAGCTTTCTTT	CASGPPGEYTEAFF
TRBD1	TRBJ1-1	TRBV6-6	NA	TGTGCCAGCCGACAGGGGACTGAAGCTTTCTTT	CASRQGTEAFF
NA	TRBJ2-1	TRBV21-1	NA	TGTGCCAGCAGCCCTCCCGGCACTAGCGGGACGAGGGCCTACAATGAGCAGTTCTTC	CASSPPGTSGTRAYNEQFF
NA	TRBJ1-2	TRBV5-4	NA	TGTGCCAGCGGTGAATCAACGGACAGCTACTATGGCTACACCTTC	CASGESTDSYYGYTF
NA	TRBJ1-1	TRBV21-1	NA	TGTGCCAGCAGCCGTAACGACAGGGTGGACACTGAAGCTTTCTTT	CASSRNDRVDTEAFF
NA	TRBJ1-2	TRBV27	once	TGTGCCAGCAGTCCGATGAAGCGTGGTATCTATGGCTACACCTTC	CASSPMKRGIYGYTF
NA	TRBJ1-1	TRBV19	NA	TGTGCCAGTAGTTGGCCCGGGACGGGGGACACTGAAGCTTTCTTT	CASSWPGTGDTEAFF
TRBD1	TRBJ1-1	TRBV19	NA	TGTGCCAGTAGTATAGCCGGGACAGGAAGAATGAACACTGAAGCTTTCTTT	CASSIAGTGRMNTEAFF
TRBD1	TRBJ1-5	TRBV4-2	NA	TGTGCCAGCAGCCAAGATCCTCCGGGACAGGGATTTAGCAATCAGCCCCAGCATTTT	CASSQDPPGQGFSNQPQHF
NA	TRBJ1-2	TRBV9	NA	TGTGCCAGCAGCCCTCGTGGGGGGGGAGTAGGCTATGGCTACACCTTC	CASSPRGGGVGYGYTF
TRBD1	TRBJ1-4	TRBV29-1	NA	TGCAGCGTTGAAGGGACAGGGGATGAAAAACTGTTTTTT	CSVEGTGDEKLFF
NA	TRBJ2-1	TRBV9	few	TGTGCCAGCACGGGGATGAACGATGAGCAGTTCTTC	CASTGMNDEQFF
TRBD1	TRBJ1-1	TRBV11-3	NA	TGTGCCAGCAGCGACACAGGGGATAGAACTGAAGCTTTCTTT	CASSDTGDRTEAFF
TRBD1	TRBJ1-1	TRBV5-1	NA	TGCGCCAGCACCTCGGGACAGATGAACACTGAAGCTTTCTTT	CASTSGQMNTEAFF
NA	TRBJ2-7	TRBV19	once	TGTGCCAGTAGTATAGCTGACAGGGACTCGGACGAGCAGTACTTC	CASSIADRDSDEQYF
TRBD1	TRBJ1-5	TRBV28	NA	TGTGCCAGCAGGACCCCGTCAGGGACAGGCACCGCTCTCAATCAGCCCCAGCATTTT	CASRTPSGTGTALNQPQHF
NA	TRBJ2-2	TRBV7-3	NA	TGTGCCAGCAGCTTCCATTCCGGGGAGCTGTTTTTT	CASSFHSGELFF
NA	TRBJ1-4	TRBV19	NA	TGTGCCAGTACCGAGTCGGAGCCCGGGGAAAAACTGTTTTTT	CASTESEPGEKLFF
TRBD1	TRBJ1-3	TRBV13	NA	TGTGCCAGCAGCGAAGGGACAGGGGGAAACACCATATATTTT	CASSEGTGGNTIYF
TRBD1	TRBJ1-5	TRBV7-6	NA	TGTGCCAGCAGTCCGGACAGGGGTCCCTATAGCAATCAGCCCCAGCATTTT	CASSPDRGPYSNQPQHF
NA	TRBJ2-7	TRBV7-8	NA	TGTGCCAGCAGCGCACCCCTCCGACAGTGGTCCTACGAGCAGTACTTC	CASSAPLRQWSYEQYF
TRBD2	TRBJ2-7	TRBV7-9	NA	TGTGCCAGCAGGGCAGCGGGGGGGGGTCCATTGGAGTACGAGCAGTACTTC	CASRAAGGGPLEYEQYF
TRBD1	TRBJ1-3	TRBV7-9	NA	TGTGCCAGCAGCTCGCCGGACCGGGACAGGGATGGAAACACCATATATTTT	CASSSPDRDRDGNTIYF
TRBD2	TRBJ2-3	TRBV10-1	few	TGCGCCAGCAGTGAGGGGACTAGCGGGAGAAGGGATACGCAGTATTTT	CASSEGTSGRRDTQYF
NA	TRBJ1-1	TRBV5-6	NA	TGTGCCAGCACCCTAATCGAGAACACTGAAGCTTTCTTT	CASTLIENTEAFF
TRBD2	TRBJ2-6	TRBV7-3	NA	TGTGCCAGCACGTTGTCACTAGCGGGAGAAACTGGGGCCAACGTCCTGACTTTC	CASTLSLAGETGANVLTF
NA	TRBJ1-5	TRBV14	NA	TGTGCCAGCAGCCAATCCAGGGGACAGCCCCAGCATTTT	CASSQSRGQPQHF
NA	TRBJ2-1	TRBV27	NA	TGTGCCAGCAGTCCTCTAGGAGAATACAATGAGCAGTTCTTC	CASSPLGEYNEQFF
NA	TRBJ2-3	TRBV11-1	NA	TGTGCCAGCAGCTTACCCCGAACCCGGACAGTCACAGATACGCAGTATTTT	CASSLPRTRTVTDTQYF
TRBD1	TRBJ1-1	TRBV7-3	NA	TGTGCCAGCAGCTGGACAGGGGGGATGAACACTGAAGCTTTCTTT	CASSWTGGMNTEAFF
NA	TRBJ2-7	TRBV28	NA	TGTGCCAGCAGTCCCGATCAATCCGGAGCCTACGAGCAGTACTTC	CASSPDQSGAYEQYF
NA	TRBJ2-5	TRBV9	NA	TGTGCCAGCAGCCAAGAGGGGGTAGAGACCCAGTACTTC	CASSQEGVETQYF
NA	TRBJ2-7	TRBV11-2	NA	TGTGCCAGCAGCTTAGCGGTTGGCCCTAGGTACGAGCAGTACTTC	CASSLAVGPRYEQYF
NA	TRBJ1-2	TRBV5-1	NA	TGCGCCAGCAGCGGCGACATAAACTATGGCTACACCTTC	CASSGDINYGYTF
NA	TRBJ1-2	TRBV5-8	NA	TGTGCCAGCAGCTTGGGGACCGGGGTCCATGGCTACACCTTC	CASSLGTGVHGYTF
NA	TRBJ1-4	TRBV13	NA	TGTGCCAGCAGCCCAATCTTCCAGGAAACTAATGAAAAACTGTTTTTT	CASSPIFQETNEKLFF
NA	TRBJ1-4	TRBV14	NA	TGTGCCAGCAGCCAAGGGGCAGGGACTAATGAAAAACTGTTTTTT	CASSQGAGTNEKLFF
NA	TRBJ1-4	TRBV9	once	TGTGCCAGCAGCGTATCCACCGGGACTCCCGGGGGAAAACTGTTTTTT	CASSVSTGTPGGKLFF
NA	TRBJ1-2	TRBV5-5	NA	TGTGCCAGCAGCCCGCTGGGGGGGGAAAATGGCTACACCTTC	CASSPLGGENGYTF
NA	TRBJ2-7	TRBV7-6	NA	TGTGCCAGCAGCTTAGGGGAAGCGGCAGGAGGGAACGAGCAGTACTTC	CASSLGEAAGGNEQYF
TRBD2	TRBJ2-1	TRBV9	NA	TGTGCCAGCAGCTTCGGACTAGCGGACACGAGCTCCTACAATGAGCAGTTCTTC	CASSFGLADTSSYNEQFF
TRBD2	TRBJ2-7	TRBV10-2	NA	TGCGCCAGCAGGGGACTAGCCCCCGAGCAGTACTTC	CASRGLAPEQYF
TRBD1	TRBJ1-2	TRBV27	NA	TGTGCCAGCAGTTTTTATAGACAGGGTAGTGGCTACACCTTC	CASSFYRQGSGYTF
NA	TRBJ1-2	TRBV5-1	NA	TGCGCCAGCAGCTCCAACCCGGCAGGGGACTATGGCTACACCTTC	CASSSNPAGDYGYTF
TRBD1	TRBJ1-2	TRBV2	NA	TGTGCCAGCAGGGAAATCAGGGGGCTGGACTATGGCTACACCTTC	CASREIRGLDYGYTF